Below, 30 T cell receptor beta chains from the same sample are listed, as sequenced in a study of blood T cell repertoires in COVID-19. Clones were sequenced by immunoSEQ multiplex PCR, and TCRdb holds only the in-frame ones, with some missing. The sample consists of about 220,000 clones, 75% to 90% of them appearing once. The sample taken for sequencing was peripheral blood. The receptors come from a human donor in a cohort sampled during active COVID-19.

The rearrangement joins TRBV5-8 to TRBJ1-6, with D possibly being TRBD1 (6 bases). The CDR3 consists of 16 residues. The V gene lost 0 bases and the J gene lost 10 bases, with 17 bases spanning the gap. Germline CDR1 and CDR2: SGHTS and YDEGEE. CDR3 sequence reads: CASSLGLQGVDSPLHF. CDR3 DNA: TGTGCCAGCAGCTTGGGGTTACAGGGCGTCGACTCACCCCTCCACTTT.

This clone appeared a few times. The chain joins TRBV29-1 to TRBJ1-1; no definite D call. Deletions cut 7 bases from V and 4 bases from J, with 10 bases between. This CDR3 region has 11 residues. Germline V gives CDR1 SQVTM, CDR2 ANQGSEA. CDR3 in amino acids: CSALRSTEAFF. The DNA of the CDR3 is TGCAGCGCCCTGCGGAGCACTGAAGCTTTCTTT. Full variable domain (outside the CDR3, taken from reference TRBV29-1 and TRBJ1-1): SAVISQKPSRDICQRGTSLTIQCQVDSQVTMMFWYRQQPGQSLTLIATANQGSEATYESGFVIDKFPISRPNLTFSTLTVSNMSPEDSSIYLCSALRSTEAFFGQGTRLTVV.

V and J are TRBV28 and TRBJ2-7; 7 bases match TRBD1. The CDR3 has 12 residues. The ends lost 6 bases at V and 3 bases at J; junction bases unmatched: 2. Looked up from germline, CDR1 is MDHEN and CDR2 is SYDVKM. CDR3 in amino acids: CASRGQIYEQYF. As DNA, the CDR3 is TGTGCCAGCAGGGGACAGATCTACGAGCAGTACTTC.

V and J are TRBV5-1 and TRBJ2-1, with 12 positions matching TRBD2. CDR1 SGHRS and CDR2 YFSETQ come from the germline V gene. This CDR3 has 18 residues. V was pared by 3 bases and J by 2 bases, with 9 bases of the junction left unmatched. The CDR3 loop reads CASSSHKTSGRTYNEQFF. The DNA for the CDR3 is TGCGCCAGCAGCTCTCATAAAACTAGCGGGAGGACCTACAATGAGCAGTTCTTC. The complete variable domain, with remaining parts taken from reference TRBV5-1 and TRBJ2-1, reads KAGVTQTPRYLIKTRGQQVTLSCSPISGHRSVSWYQQTPGQGLQFLFEYFSETQRNKGNFPGRFSGRQFSNSRSEMNVSTLELGDSALYLCASSSHKTSGRTYNEQFFGPGTRLTVL.

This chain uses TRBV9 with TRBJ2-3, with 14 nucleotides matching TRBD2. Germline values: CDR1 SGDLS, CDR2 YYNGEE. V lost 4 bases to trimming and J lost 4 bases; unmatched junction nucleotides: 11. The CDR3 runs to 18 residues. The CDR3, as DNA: TGTGCCAGCAGCCTGGGACTAGCGGGAGACTGGGGGTCAGATACGCAGTATTTT. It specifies CASSLGLAGDWGSDTQYF.

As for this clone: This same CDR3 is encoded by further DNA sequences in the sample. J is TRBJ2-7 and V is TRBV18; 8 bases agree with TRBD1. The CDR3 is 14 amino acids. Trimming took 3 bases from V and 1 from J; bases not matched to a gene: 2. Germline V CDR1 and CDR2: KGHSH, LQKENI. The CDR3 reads CASSPWDRSYEQYF. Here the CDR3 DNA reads TGTGCCAGCTCACCTTGGGACAGGTCCTACGAGCAGTACTTC.

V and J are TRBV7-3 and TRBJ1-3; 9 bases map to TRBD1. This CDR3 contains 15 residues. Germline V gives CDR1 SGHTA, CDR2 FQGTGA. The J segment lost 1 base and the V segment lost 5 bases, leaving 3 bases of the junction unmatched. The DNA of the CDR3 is TGTGCCAGCAGCCAGGGGACAGGGTCTGGAAACACCATATATTTT. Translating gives CASSQGTGSGNTIYF.

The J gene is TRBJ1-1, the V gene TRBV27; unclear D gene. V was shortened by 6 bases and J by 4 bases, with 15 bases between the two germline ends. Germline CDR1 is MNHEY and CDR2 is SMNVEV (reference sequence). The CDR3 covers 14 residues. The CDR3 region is CASSNPRGGTEAFF. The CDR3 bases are TGTGCCAGCAGCAATCCACGGGGTGGCACTGAAGCTTTCTTT.

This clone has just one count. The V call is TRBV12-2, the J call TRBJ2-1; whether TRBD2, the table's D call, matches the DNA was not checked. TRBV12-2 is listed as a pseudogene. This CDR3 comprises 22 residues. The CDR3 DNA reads TGTGCAAGTCGCTTATTGGGGGACGGACTAGCGGGACGTCACCCCTCCTACAATGAGCAGTTCTTC. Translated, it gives CASRLLGDGLAGRHPSYNEQFF.

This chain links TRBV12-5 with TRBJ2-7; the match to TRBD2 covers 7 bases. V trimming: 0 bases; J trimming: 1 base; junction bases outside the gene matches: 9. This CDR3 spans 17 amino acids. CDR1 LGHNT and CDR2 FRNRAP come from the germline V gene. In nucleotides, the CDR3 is TGTGCTAGTGGTTTGGTAGGGCTAGCGGTGGGGTCCTACGAGCAGTACTTC. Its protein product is CASGLVGLAVGSYEQYF.

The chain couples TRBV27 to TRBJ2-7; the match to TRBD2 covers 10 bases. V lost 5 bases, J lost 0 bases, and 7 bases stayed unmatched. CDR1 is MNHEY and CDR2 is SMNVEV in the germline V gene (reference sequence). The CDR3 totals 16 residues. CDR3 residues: CASSRLAGLSSYEQYF. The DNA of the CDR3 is TGTGCCAGCAGTCGACTAGCGGGCCTAAGCTCCTACGAGCAGTACTTC.

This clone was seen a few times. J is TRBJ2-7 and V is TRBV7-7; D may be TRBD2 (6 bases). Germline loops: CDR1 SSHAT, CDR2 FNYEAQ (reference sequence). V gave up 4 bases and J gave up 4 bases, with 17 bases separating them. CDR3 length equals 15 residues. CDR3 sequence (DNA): TGTGCCAGCAGCTCCCGGGACTCGCTTGTGTACGAGCAGTACTTC. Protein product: CASSSRDSLVYEQYF.

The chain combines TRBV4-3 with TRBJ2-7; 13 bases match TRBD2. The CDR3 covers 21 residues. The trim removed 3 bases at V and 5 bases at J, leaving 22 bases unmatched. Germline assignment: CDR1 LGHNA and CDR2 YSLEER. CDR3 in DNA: TGCGCCAGCAGCCAGACGCACGCCCCGGGACTAGCGGGACCCAATTCTCACGAGCAGTACTTC. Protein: CASSQTHAPGLAGPNSHEQYF.

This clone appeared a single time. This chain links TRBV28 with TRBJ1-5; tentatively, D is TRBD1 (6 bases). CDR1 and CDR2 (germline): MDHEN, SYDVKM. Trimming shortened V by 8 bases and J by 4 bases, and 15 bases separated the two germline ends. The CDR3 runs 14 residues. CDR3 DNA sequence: TGTGCCAGCGCAGAGGGGGGGGGAAATCAGCCCCAGCATTTT. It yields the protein CASAEGGGNQPQHF.

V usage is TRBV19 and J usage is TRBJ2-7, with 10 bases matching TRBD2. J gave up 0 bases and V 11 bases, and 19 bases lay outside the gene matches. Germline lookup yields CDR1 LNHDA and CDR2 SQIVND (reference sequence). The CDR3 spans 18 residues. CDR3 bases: TGTGCCCCCTATGAGGGGCTAGCGGGAGTTCTGGACTCCTACGAGCAGTACTTC. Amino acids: CAPYEGLAGVLDSYEQYF.

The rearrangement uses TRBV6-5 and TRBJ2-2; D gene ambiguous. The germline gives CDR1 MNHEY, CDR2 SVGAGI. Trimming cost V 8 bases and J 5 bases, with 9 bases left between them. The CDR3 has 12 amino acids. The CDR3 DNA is TGTGCCAGCGGAGTGATTACCGGGGAGCTGTTTTTT. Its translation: CASGVITGELFF.

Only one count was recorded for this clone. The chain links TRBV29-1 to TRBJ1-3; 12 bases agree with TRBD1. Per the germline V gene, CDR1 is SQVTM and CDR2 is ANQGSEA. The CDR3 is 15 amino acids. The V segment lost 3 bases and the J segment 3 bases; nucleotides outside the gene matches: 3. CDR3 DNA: TGCAGCGTTGAGAGGGACAGGGGGCTTGGAAACACCATATATTTT. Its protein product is CSVERDRGLGNTIYF.

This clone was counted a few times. Here the CDR3 reads CASSYPPGEQYF. The CDR3 region has the DNA TGTGCCAGCAGTTACCCCCCGGGGGAGCAGTACTTC. This chain links TRBV28 with TRBJ2-7, with a weak D call TRBD2 (5 bases). This CDR3 has 12 amino acids. The germline V and J ends were trimmed by 4 bases and 7 bases, with 11 bases remaining between them. Germline CDR1 and CDR2: MDHEN and SYDVKM. Full variable domain (remainder filled in from reference TRBV28 and TRBJ2-7): DVKVTQSSRYLVKRTGEKVFLECVQDMDHENMFWYRQDPGLGLRLIYFSYDVKMKEKGDIPEGYSVSREKKERFSLILESASTNQTSMYLCASSYPPGEQYFGPGTRLTVT.

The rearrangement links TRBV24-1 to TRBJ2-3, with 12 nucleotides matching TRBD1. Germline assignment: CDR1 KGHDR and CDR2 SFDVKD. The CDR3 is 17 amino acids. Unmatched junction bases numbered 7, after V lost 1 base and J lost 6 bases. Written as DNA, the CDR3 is TGTGCCACCAGTGATTTTCCGGGACAGGGGGCTGGGGATACGCAGTATTTT. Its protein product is CATSDFPGQGAGDTQYF.

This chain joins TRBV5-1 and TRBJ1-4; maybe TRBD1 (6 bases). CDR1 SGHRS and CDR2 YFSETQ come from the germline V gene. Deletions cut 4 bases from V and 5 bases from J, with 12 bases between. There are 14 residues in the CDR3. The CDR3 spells CASSHQGQNEKLFF. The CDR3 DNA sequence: TGCGCCAGCAGCCACCAGGGGCAAAATGAAAAACTGTTTTTT.

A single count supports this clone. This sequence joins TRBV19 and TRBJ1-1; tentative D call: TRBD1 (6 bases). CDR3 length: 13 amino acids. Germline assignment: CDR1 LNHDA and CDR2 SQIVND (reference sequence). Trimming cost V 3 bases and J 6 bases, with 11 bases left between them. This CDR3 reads CASSIRGRAEAFF. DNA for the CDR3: TGTGCCAGTAGTATCAGGGGTCGGGCTGAAGCTTTCTTT.

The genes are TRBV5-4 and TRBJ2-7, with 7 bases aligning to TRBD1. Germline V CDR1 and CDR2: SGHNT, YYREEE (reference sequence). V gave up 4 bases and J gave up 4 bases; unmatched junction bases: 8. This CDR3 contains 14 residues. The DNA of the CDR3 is TGTGCCAGCAGCCCCTCCAGGGGGTCATACGAGCAGTACTTC. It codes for CASSPSRGSYEQYF.

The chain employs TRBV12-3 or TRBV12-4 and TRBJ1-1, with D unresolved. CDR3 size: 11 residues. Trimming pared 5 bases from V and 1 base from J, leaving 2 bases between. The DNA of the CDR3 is TGTGCCAGCAGTCAGAACACTGAAGCTTTCTTT. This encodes CASSQNTEAFF.

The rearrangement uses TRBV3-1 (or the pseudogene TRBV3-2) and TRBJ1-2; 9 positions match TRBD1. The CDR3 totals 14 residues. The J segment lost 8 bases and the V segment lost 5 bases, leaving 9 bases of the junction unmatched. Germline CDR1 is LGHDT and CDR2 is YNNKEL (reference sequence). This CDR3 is CASSSRDRARGYTF. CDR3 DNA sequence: TGTGCCAGCAGCTCCCGGGACAGGGCAAGGGGCTACACCTTC.

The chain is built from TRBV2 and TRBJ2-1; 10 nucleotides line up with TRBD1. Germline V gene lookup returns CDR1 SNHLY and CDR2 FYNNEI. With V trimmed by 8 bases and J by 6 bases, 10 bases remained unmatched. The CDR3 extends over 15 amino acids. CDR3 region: CASPYRDRGRNEQFF. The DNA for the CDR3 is TGTGCCAGCCCATACCGGGACAGGGGACGCAATGAGCAGTTCTTC.

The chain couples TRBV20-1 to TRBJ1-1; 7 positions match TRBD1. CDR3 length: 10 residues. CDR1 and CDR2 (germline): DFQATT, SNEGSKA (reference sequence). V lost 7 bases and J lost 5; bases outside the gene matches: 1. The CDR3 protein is CSGRGTEAFF. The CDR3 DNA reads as TGCAGTGGCAGGGGGACTGAAGCTTTCTTT.

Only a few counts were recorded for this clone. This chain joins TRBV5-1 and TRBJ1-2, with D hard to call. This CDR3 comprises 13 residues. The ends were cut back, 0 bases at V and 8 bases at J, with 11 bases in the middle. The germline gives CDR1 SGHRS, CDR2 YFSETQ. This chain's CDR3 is CASSLERLDGYTF. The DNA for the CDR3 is TGCGCCAGCAGCTTGGAAAGACTCGACGGCTACACCTTC.

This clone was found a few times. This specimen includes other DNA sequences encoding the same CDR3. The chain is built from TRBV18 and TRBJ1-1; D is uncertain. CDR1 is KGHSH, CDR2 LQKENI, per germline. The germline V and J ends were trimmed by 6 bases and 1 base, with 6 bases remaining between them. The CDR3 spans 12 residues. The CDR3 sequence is CASSDWNTEAFF. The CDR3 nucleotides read TGTGCCAGCTCGGACTGGAACACTGAAGCTTTCTTT.

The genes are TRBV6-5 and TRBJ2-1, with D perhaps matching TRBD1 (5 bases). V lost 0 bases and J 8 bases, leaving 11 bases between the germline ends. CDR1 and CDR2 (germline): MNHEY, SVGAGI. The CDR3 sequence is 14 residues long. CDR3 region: CASSYSIRAHEQFF. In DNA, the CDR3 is TGTGCCAGCAGTTACTCGATCAGGGCACATGAGCAGTTCTTC.

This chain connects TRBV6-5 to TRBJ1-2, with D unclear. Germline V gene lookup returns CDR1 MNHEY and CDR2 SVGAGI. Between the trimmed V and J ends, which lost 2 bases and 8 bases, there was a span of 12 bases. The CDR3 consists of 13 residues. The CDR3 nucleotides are TGTGCCAGCAGTTACGGAGGGTATCACGGCTACACCTTC. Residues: CASSYGGYHGYTF.